The rows below give T cell receptor beta chains drawn from one sample of a study of blood T cells in healthy people across ages. TCRdb re-analysed the 5' RACE reads in MiXCR, keeping a single row per CDR3 protein. The table lists about 760,000 distinct CDR3 sequences, more than 50% of them singletons. Sequencing input: blood. These receptors came from a man aged 40-49 years in good health. CDR3s include the opening cysteine and the closing phenylalanine or tryptophan. A D gene is named only where the DNA matches it firmly. Rows may omit the clone size; those that give it use once, few, many or a size class.

CDR3nt,CDR3aa,abundance,v_gene,d_gene,j_gene
TGTGCCAGCAGATCCACCGGGACAGGGCTTCAAGAGACCCAGTACTTC,CASRSTGTGLQETQYF,few,TRBV27,TRBD1,TRBJ2-5
TGCAGTGCTAGATGGTTGGCAGGGTTTAGCACAGATACGCAGTATTTT,CSARWLAGFSTDTQYF,NA,TRBV20-1,NA,TRBJ2-3
TGTGCCAGCAGCTCGACAGGGACCAGTCAGCCCCAGCATTTT,CASSSTGTSQPQHF,NA,TRBV7-2,TRBD1,TRBJ1-5
TGTGCCAGCAGTGAGGGACTAGCGGGATCTGGTGAGACCCAGTACTTC,CASSEGLAGSGETQYF,NA,TRBV2,TRBD2,TRBJ2-5
TGCGCCAGCAGCCGTGAGGGGGGACTAGCAGATGTTATGTTAGGGGAGCTGTTTTTT,CASSREGGLADVMLGELFF,NA,TRBV4-1,TRBD2,TRBJ2-2
TGTGCCAGCAGGGACGGGAACTACAATGAGCAGTTCTTC,CASRDGNYNEQFF,NA,TRBV10-3,NA,TRBJ2-1
TGCGCCAGCAGCCGAACATCTCAGGGGGCGCGAAGCGAGCAGTACTTC,CASSRTSQGARSEQYF,NA,TRBV4-1,TRBD1,TRBJ2-7
TGCGCCAGCAGCTCAACAGGGGAAAACCTTTATGGCTACACCTTC,CASSSTGENLYGYTF,NA,TRBV5-1,TRBD1,TRBJ1-2
TGTGCCAGCAGTCCATCGACAGGGAACACAGATACGCAGTATTTT,CASSPSTGNTDTQYF,NA,TRBV6-6,TRBD1,TRBJ2-3
TGTGCCAGCAGTCGGGACAGGGATATCTACGAGCAGTACTTC,CASSRDRDIYEQYF,few,TRBV12-3/TRBV12-4,TRBD1,TRBJ2-7
TGTGCCAGCAGTATCGGACAGGGGGCGCTTGGTCAGCCCCAGCATTTT,CASSIGQGALGQPQHF,once,TRBV27,TRBD1,TRBJ1-5
TGTGCCAGCAGTGAGCGGGGGGCAGGCACAGATACGCAGTATTTT,CASSERGAGTDTQYF,NA,TRBV25-1,TRBD2,TRBJ2-3
TGTGCCAGCAGTTGGGACAGAATGGGGGCGGGAACCTCACCCCTCCACTTT,CASSWDRMGAGTSPLHF,NA,TRBV2,TRBD1,TRBJ1-6
TGCAGTGCTCGTCTGACGGGGGCAGAAGAGACCCAGTACTTC,CSARLTGAEETQYF,once,TRBV20-1,NA,TRBJ2-5
TGCAGTGCTAGACTAGAGACGGCAAACTATGGCTACACCTTC,CSARLETANYGYTF,NA,TRBV20-1,NA,TRBJ1-2
TGTGCCAGCAGTTTCGGACTAGCGGGAGGGAAAAGCTCCTACGAGCAGTACTTC,CASSFGLAGGKSSYEQYF,NA,TRBV28,TRBD2,TRBJ2-7
TGTGCCAGCAGCGTGACCCTGAGGGGTACGCAGTATTTT,CASSVTLRGTQYF,NA,TRBV9,NA,TRBJ2-3
TGTGCCAGCAGTTTTGTAGGTGGCTACACCTTC,CASSFVGGYTF,few,TRBV28,NA,TRBJ1-2
TGTGCCAGCTCACCACGGTCCGGGGTATCGAAAAACATTCAGTACTTC,CASSPRSGVSKNIQYF,NA,TRBV18,NA,TRBJ2-4
TGTGCCAGCACCAGGGGGGGGGATGGCTACACCTTC,CASTRGGDGYTF,NA,TRBV9,TRBD1,TRBJ1-2
TGTGCCAGCAGCTTAAACGGCGGGAGCTCCTACAATGAGCAGTACTTC,CASSLNGGSSYNEQYF,NA,TRBV7-9,TRBD2,TRBJ2-7
TGTGCCAGCAGCCCATTCAGGGGGCATGGGGGTGGCTACACCTTC,CASSPFRGHGGGYTF,few,TRBV4-2,TRBD1,TRBJ1-2
TGCAGTGCTACAGATTGGGGGACAAAGGCAGATACGCAGTATTTT,CSATDWGTKADTQYF,few,TRBV20-1,NA,TRBJ2-3
TGTGCCAGCGAAGACAGGACGAACACTGAAGCTTTCTTT,CASEDRTNTEAFF,NA,TRBV7-9,NA,TRBJ1-1
TGTGCCAGCAGCTTAAGGGGATGGGGACAGGCAGGGGATTCACCCCTCCACTTT,CASSLRGWGQAGDSPLHF,NA,TRBV7-9,TRBD1,TRBJ1-6
TGTGCCAGCAGTTACCACGCCTACAATGAGCAGTACTTC,CASSYHAYNEQYF,NA,TRBV6-2/TRBV6-3,NA,TRBJ2-7
TGTGCCAGCAGCGCAACAGGACGGGCACCCCTCCACTTT,CASSATGRAPLHF,few,TRBV7-3,NA,TRBJ1-6
TGTGCCAGCAGACCGAGGACAGGGCCCTACGAGCAGTACTTC,CASRPRTGPYEQYF,few,TRBV28,TRBD1,TRBJ2-7
TGTGCCAGCACAAATCGAGGGGACATTCAGTACTTC,CASTNRGDIQYF,NA,TRBV6-5,NA,TRBJ2-4
TGTGCCAGCAGCCAAGGAGGGCTAGCGGGGGTCCAAGAGACCCAGTACTTC,CASSQGGLAGVQETQYF,NA,TRBV4-2,TRBD2,TRBJ2-5
TGTGCCAGCAACTATGGTGGACCGACCGGGGAGACCCAGTACTTC,CASNYGGPTGETQYF,NA,TRBV11-3,NA,TRBJ2-5
TGCGCCAGCAGCATACATGGGACTAGCGGACGCACCGGGGAGCTGTTTTTT,CASSIHGTSGRTGELFF,NA,TRBV5-1,TRBD2,TRBJ2-2
TGCAGTGCTAGAGGCGTGGGACAGGGCGGCGAAAAACTGTTTTTT,CSARGVGQGGEKLFF,NA,TRBV20-1,TRBD1,TRBJ1-4
TGCAGCGCGAAGAACTTGGGGGACAGCGGGAGCGGAGTAGCTTTCTTT,CSAKNLGDSGSGVAFF,NA,TRBV29-1,TRBD1,TRBJ1-1
TGTGCCAGCAGCCAGCAAGCGGGATTGGAGACCCAGTACTTC,CASSQQAGLETQYF,few,TRBV3-1,TRBD2,TRBJ2-5
TGCAGTGCTCTAAGGGGGGGGGAAGGCAATCAGCCCCAGCATTTT,CSALRGGEGNQPQHF,NA,TRBV20-1,NA,TRBJ1-5
TGTGCCACCAGCAGAGATTTCTTGGAGGGGGGCACCGGGGAGCTGTTTTTT,CATSRDFLEGGTGELFF,once,TRBV15,NA,TRBJ2-2
TGCGCCGGCAGCTTGTATCCAACCTCCAGCTCCTACGAGCAGTACTTC,CAGSLYPTSSSYEQYF,once,TRBV5-1,NA,TRBJ2-7
TGTGCCAGCAGGGACGGGACTAGCGGGAGGTACGAGCAGTACTTC,CASRDGTSGRYEQYF,NA,TRBV6-5,TRBD2,TRBJ2-7
TGTGCCAGCACCCGAGCAGGGCGATACGAGCAGTACTTC,CASTRAGRYEQYF,NA,TRBV28,NA,TRBJ2-7
TGTGCCAGCAGCGTAGACGGACCTGACTATGGCTACACCTTC,CASSVDGPDYGYTF,NA,TRBV9,NA,TRBJ1-2
TGTGCCAGCAGTGCTAAACCTCTGGTAGAGACCCAGTACTTC,CASSAKPLVETQYF,NA,TRBV27,NA,TRBJ2-5
TGTGCCAGCGGGGGACAGCTGACAGATACGCAGTATTTT,CASGGQLTDTQYF,few,TRBV6-1,TRBD1,TRBJ2-3
TGTGCCAGCAGCTCGACGGGGAGAGCACAAGAGACCCAGTACTTC,CASSSTGRAQETQYF,few,TRBV27,NA,TRBJ2-5
TGTGCCAGCAGTTTAGGTCCAGGACAGGGGGCCTCTGGCTACACCTTC,CASSLGPGQGASGYTF,NA,TRBV27,TRBD1,TRBJ1-2
TGTGCCAGCAGTAGACCCGAATGGGGGTATGAGCAGTACTTC,CASSRPEWGYEQYF,NA,TRBV28,NA,TRBJ2-7
TGTGCCACCAGTGATTATAGGGGGCAAGGTACGGATGAGCAGTTCTTC,CATSDYRGQGTDEQFF,NA,TRBV24-1,TRBD1,TRBJ2-1
TGCGCCAGCAGCGGGGGACTAGCGGGGGTAATCTACGAGCAGTACTTC,CASSGGLAGVIYEQYF,few,TRBV5-1,TRBD2,TRBJ2-7
TGTGCCAGCAGCTTAGAGGGCAGAAGATTCACAGATACGCAGTATTTT,CASSLEGRRFTDTQYF,NA,TRBV11-2,NA,TRBJ2-3
TGCGCCAGCAGCACTGGAGCGGTAGGGACCTCCTACGAGCAGTACTTC,CASSTGAVGTSYEQYF,few,TRBV5-1,NA,TRBJ2-7
TGTGCCAGCATGGGACAGGGGGCAAGGGGGGCCAACGTCCTGACTTTC,CASMGQGARGANVLTF,many,TRBV2,TRBD1,TRBJ2-6
TGTGCCAGCAGCGAACGGACAGGGGTGGGGCTCCTAGCCAAAAACATTCAGTACTTC,CASSERTGVGLLAKNIQYF,few,TRBV3-1,TRBD1,TRBJ2-4
TGTGCCAGCAGCCCCCTGGGAAGCACGAAAGAGACCCAGTACTTC,CASSPLGSTKETQYF,NA,TRBV14,NA,TRBJ2-5
TGTGCCAGCAGTATATTAGCGGGACGCACAGATACGCAGTATTTT,CASSILAGRTDTQYF,few,TRBV6-5,TRBD2,TRBJ2-3
TGCAGTGCTAGATACGACAGGGCAACGCACCGCATACGAACAGATACGCAGTATTTT,CSARYDRATHRIRTDTQYF,NA,TRBV20-1,TRBD1,TRBJ2-3